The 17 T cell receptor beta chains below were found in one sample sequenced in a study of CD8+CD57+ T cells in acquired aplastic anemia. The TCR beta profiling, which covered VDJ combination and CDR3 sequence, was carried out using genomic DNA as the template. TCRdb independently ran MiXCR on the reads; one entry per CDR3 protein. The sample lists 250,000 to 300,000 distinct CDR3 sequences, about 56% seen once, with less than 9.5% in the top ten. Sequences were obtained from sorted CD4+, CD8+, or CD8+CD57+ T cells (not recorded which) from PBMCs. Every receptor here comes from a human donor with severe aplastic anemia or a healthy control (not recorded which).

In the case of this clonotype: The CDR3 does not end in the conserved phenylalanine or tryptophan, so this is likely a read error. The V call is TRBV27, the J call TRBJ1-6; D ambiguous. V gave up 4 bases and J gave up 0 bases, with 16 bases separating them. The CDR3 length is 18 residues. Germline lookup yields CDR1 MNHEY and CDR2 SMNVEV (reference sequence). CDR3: CASSSSITGSSYNSPLHS. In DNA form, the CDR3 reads TGTGCCAGCAGTTCTTCAATCACGGGAAGCTCCTATAATTCACCCCTCCACTCT.

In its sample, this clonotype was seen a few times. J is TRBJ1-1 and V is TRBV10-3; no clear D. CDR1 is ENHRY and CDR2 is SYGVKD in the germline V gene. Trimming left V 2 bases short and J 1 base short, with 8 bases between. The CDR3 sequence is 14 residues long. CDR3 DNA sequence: TGTGCCATCAGTGAGGGGCAGTGGAACACTGAAGCTTTCTTT. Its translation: CAISEGQWNTEAFF.

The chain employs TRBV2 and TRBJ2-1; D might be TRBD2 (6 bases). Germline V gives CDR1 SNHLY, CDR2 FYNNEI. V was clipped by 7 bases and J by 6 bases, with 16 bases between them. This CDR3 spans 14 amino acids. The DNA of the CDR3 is TGTGCCAGCAATACCGGGACTCAGGGCAATGAGCAGTTCTTC. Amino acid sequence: CASNTGTQGNEQFF.

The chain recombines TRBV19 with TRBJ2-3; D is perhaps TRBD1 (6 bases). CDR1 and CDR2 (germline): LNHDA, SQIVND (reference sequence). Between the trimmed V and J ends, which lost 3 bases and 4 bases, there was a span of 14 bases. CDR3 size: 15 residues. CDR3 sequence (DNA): TGTGCCAGTAGTATTTCTGACAGGTGGGCAGATACGCAGTATTTT. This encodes CASSISDRWADTQYF.

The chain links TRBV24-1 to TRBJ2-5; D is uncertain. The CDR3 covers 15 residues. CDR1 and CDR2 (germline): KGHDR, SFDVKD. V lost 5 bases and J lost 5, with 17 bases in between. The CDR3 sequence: CATSGLNGREETQYF. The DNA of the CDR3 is TGTGCCACCAGTGGTTTAAACGGCCGAGAGGAGACCCAGTACTTC.

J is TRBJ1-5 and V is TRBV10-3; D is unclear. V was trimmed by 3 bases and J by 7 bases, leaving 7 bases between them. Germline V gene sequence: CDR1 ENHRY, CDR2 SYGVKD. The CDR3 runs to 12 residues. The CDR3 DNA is TGTGCCATCAGTGATGGTTCCCAGCCCCAGCATTTT. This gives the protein CAISDGSQPQHF.

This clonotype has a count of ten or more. The CDR3 DNA sequence: TGTGCCAGCAGCCCCCGCCCGGGAGGGGAGACCCAGTACTTC. Translated, it gives CASSPRPGGETQYF. The rearrangement uses TRBV6-5 and TRBJ2-5, with TRBD2 matching over 8 bases. The junction had 8 bases not matched to a gene; V was cut back by 6 bases and J by 5 bases. This CDR3 contains 14 residues. The germline V gene encodes CDR1 MNHEY and CDR2 SVGAGI.

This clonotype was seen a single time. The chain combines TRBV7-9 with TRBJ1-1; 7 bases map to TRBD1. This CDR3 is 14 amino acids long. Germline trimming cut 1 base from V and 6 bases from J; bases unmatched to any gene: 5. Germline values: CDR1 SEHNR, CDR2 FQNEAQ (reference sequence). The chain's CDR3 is CASSLEGTAAEAFF. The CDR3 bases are TGTGCCAGCAGCTTAGAGGGGACAGCGGCTGAAGCTTTCTTT.

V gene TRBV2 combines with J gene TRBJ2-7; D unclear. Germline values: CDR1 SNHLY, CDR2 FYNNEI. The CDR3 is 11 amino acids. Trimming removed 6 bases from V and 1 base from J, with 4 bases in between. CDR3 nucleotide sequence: TGTGCCAGCAGACCTTCCTACGAGCAGTACTTC. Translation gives CASRPSYEQYF.

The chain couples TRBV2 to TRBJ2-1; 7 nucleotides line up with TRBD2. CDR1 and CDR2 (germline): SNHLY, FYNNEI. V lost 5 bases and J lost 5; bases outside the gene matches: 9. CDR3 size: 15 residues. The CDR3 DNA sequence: TGTGCCAGCAGTCTGGGGCGGGAGCAGAACAATGAGCAGTTCTTC. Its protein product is CASSLGREQNNEQFF.

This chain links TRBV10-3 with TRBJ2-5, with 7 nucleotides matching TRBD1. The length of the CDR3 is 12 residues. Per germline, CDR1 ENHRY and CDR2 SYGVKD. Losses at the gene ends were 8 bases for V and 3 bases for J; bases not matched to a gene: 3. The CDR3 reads CAIGTGEETQYF. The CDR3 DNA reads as TGTGCCATCGGAACAGGGGAAGAGACCCAGTACTTC.

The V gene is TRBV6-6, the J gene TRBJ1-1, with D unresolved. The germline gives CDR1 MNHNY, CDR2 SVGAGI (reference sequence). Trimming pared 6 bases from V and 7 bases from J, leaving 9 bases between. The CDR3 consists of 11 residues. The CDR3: CASSSSLEAFF. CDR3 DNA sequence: TGTGCCAGCAGCTCCAGCCTTGAAGCTTTCTTT.

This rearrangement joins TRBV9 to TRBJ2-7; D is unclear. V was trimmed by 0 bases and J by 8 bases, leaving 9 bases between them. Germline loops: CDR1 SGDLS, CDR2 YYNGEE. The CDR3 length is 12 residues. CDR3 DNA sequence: TGTGCCAGCAGCGTAGTTTCGGGCAAGCAGTACTTC. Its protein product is CASSVVSGKQYF.

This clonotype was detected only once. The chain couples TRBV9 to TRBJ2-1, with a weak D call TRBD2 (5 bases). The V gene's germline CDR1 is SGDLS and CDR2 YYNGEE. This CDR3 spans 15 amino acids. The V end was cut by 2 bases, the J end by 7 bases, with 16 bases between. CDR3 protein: CASSVGLSPMNEQFF. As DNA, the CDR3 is TGTGCCAGCAGCGTTGGACTTTCCCCAATGAATGAGCAGTTCTTC.

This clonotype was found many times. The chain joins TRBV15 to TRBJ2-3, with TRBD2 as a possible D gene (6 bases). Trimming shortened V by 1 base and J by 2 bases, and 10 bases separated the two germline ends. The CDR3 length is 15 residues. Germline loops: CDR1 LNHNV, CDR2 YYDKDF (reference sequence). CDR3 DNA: TGTGCCACCAGCAGAGTCGGGACTTACACAGATACGCAGTATTTT. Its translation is CATSRVGTYTDTQYF.

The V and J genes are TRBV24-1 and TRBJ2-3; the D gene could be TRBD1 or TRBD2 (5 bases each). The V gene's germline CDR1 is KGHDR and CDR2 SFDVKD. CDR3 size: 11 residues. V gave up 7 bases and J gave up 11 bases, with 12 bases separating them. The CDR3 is CATSARDRQYF. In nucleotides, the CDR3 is TGTGCCACCAGCGCCCGGGACCGGCAGTATTTT.

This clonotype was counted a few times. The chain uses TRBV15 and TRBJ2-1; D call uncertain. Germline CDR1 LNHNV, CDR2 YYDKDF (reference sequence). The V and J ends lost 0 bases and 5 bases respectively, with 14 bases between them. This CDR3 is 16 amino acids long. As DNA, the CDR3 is TGTGCCACCAGCAGAGATCAAACCCCCGCTGACAATGAGCAGTTCTTC. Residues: CATSRDQTPADNEQFF.